This T cell receptor (beta chain) was captured by sequencing in a study of vaccination and CD4 T cells after COVID-19. For the study at large: Participants were administered two doses of either the BNT162b2 or the mRNA-1273 vaccine. Cells received overlapping spike peptides from SARS-CoV-2, HCoV-NL63, HCoV-OC43 and HCoV-229E as stimulation.

V was pared by 6 bases and J by 2 bases, with 10 bases between. Germline CDR1 is DFQATT and CDR2 is SNEGSKA (reference sequence). There are 12 residues in the CDR3. This clonotype was picked up a small number of times. Antigen specificity is unknown. Time point: late sampling 161 to 241 days after vaccination in a few convalescent patients. Treatment: roughly 10-day PBMC culture with coronavirus spike peptide pools or control peptides (ViraFEST assay). ViraFEST used peptide pools to expand antigen-specific T cells, then sequenced TCRs. Oncomine TCR Beta short-read sequencing was applied to DNA from cultured CD4+ T cells. MiXCR, run by TCRdb on the PCR reads, gives a single entry per CDR3 protein. The sample has about 23,000 distinct CDR3 sequences; 43% are singletons. Study-level results: Nearly all convalescent vaccine-specific clones, 304 of 307, recognized only SARS-CoV-2 spike.

The J gene is TRBJ2-5, the V gene TRBV20-1; possible D gene TRBD1, 5 bases. The specimen was CD4+ T cells from blood, cultured in vitro, collected about 7 months after SARS-CoV-2 vaccination. The origin of this receptor is a human donor who had recovered from COVID-19. The CDR3 loop is CSANGQQETQYF. CDR3 nucleotides: TGCAGTGCAAACGGACAACAAGAGACCCAGTACTTC.